Presented here are 22 T cell receptor beta chains from one specimen sequenced in a study of T cell responses to AZD1222 COVID-19 vaccine. Using immunoSEQ multiplex PCR, the repertoire was profiled, and TCRdb retains in-frame clones only, with some absent. Found here are around 69,000 clones, approximately 90% of them singletons; the top ten hold under 13%. This sample comprised peripheral blood, obtained on day 0 of AZD1222 vaccination. Receptors originate from an adult in good health.

This chain joins TRBV5-5 and TRBJ2-7; maybe TRBD1 (5 bases). CDR1 is SGHKS and CDR2 is YYEKEE in the germline V gene (reference sequence). V lost 5 bases, J lost 2 bases, and 17 bases lay in between. This CDR3 has 15 amino acids. The CDR3 nucleotides read TGTGCCAGCAGAAAGGAGACAGTACTGACCTACGAGCAGTACTTC. Protein product: CASRKETVLTYEQYF. Together with reference TRBV5-5 and TRBJ2-7, the CDR3 gives the full variable domain: DAGVTQSPTHLIKTRGQQVTLRCSPISGHKSVSWYQQVLGQGPQFIFQYYEKEERGRGNFPDRFSARQFPNYSSELNVNALLLGDSALYLCASRKETVLTYEQYFGPGTRLTVT.

The chain is built from TRBV7-2 and TRBJ2-3; D is perhaps TRBD2 (5 bases). V was cut by 2 bases and J by 5 bases, with 14 bases left in between. This CDR3 spans 15 amino acids. Germline CDR1 SGHTA, CDR2 FQGNSA. This chain's CDR3 is CASSLIWTRGDTQYF. The CDR3 nucleotides read TGTGCCAGCAGCTTAATCTGGACTCGTGGAGATACGCAGTATTTT.

This CDR3 reads CASSLNPGELFF. Written as DNA, the CDR3 is TGTGCCAGCAGCTTAAATCCCGGGGAGCTGTTTTTT. The genes are TRBV7-9 and TRBJ2-2; no clear D gene. The ends were cut back, 2 bases at V and 6 bases at J, with 4 bases in the middle. CDR3 length: 12 amino acids. The germline V gene encodes CDR1 SEHNR and CDR2 FQNEAQ (reference sequence).

The chain links TRBV2 to TRBJ1-5, with D perhaps TRBD1 (6 bases). Germline CDR1 is SNHLY and CDR2 is FYNNEI. V was cut by 6 bases and J by 4 bases, with 16 bases left in between. The CDR3 sequence is 15 residues long. CDR3 region: CASRIDRLRNQPQHF. The CDR3 nucleotides are TGTGCCAGCAGAATCGACAGGTTGAGGAATCAGCCCCAGCATTTT.

The chain joins TRBV5-1 to TRBJ1-4, with 7 bases lining up with TRBD1. The CDR3 loop spans 15 amino acids. CDR1 and CDR2 (germline): SGHRS, YFSETQ. The V and J ends lost 2 bases and 8 bases, in that order; junction bases with no gene match: 9. Here the CDR3 reads CASSLTGASREKLFF. DNA of the CDR3: TGCGCCAGCAGCTTAACAGGGGCCAGCCGCGAAAAACTGTTTTTT.

The rearrangement uses TRBV5-1 and TRBJ1-1; TRBD1 matches at 8 bases. The germline gives CDR1 SGHRS, CDR2 YFSETQ. Unmatched junction bases numbered 6, after V lost 3 bases and J lost 5 bases. The CDR3 consists of 14 residues. CDR3 sequence: CASSSGGRRTEAFF. CDR3 DNA sequence: TGCGCCAGCAGCTCAGGGGGCCGCCGAACTGAAGCTTTCTTT.

The rearrangement links TRBV10-3 to TRBJ2-1; 13 nucleotides agree with TRBD2. V dropped 4 bases and J dropped 5; count of bases not matched to a gene: 8. Germline V gene lookup returns CDR1 ENHRY and CDR2 SYGVKD. The CDR3 is 17 amino acids. As DNA, the CDR3 is TGTGCCATCAGTGGGACTAGCGGGAGTTACTCTAACAATGAGCAGTTCTTC. It specifies CAISGTSGSYSNNEQFF.

In this sample, this clone turned up once. This chain uses TRBV7-9 with TRBJ1-1; the match to TRBD1 covers 7 bases. This CDR3 spans 16 amino acids. With 7 bases clipped from V and 8 bases from J, the junction kept 19 bases outside the gene matches. The germline V gene has CDR1 SEHNR and CDR2 FQNEAQ (reference sequence). This CDR3 is CASTSVIGGHPLEAFF. The CDR3 DNA sequence: TGTGCCAGCACCTCGGTAATAGGGGGCCATCCCCTGGAAGCTTTCTTT.

The rearrangement uses TRBV7-8 and TRBJ2-2; 12 nucleotides line up with TRBD2. The CDR3 has 20 residues. The J segment lost 4 bases and the V segment lost 0 bases, leaving 12 bases of the junction unmatched. The germline gives CDR1 SGHVS, CDR2 FQNEAQ. The CDR3 sequence is CASSLAPWASGGAGTGELFF. DNA of the CDR3: TGTGCCAGCAGCTTAGCCCCATGGGCTAGCGGGGGGGCTGGCACCGGGGAGCTGTTTTTT. The full variable domain, in which reference TRBV7-8 and TRBJ2-2 provide the parts outside the CDR3, is GAGVSQSPRYKVAKRGQDVALRCDPISGHVSLFWYQQALGQGPEFLTYFQNEAQLDKSGLPSDRFFAERPEGSVSTLKIQRTQQEDSAVYLCASSLAPWASGGAGTGELFFGEGSRLTVL.

The chain combines TRBV27 with TRBJ1-2, with TRBD1 matching over 7 bases. This CDR3 region has 15 residues. V lost 5 bases to trimming and J lost 4 bases; unmatched junction nucleotides: 10. Germline lookup yields CDR1 MNHEY and CDR2 SMNVEV (reference sequence). CDR3 nucleotide sequence: TGTGCCAGCAGTCCCGCGCAAGGGGGCGTCTATGGCTACACCTTC. Translation: CASSPAQGGVYGYTF.

V gene TRBV2 combines with J gene TRBJ2-7; 9 bases map to TRBD1. CDR1 and CDR2 from the germline V gene are SNHLY and FYNNEI. With V trimmed by 6 bases and J by 3 bases, 6 bases remained unmatched. The CDR3 covers 14 residues. The CDR3 sequence: CASRGRDRDYEQYF. The CDR3 nucleotides read TGTGCCAGCAGGGGCCGGGACAGGGACTACGAGCAGTACTTC.

This chain uses TRBV5-1 with TRBJ2-2, with 8 bases fitting TRBD1. This CDR3 has 14 amino acids. V lost 3 bases, J lost 7 bases, and 5 bases stayed unmatched. Per the germline V gene, CDR1 is SGHRS and CDR2 is YFSETQ. The CDR3 protein is CASSSGQGSGELFF. The CDR3 DNA reads TGCGCCAGCAGCTCCGGACAGGGAAGCGGGGAGCTGTTTTTT.

This clone was observed a few times. The DNA for the CDR3 is TGTGCCAGCAGTCCCTCGACTAGCGGGGGGATCCAGGGGACCTACAATGAGCAGTTCTTC. Translated: CASSPSTSGGIQGTYNEQFF. J is TRBJ2-1 and V is TRBV28; TRBD2 aligns across 13 bases. The CDR3 consists of 20 residues. Losses at the gene ends were 5 bases for V and 2 bases for J; bases not matched to a gene: 15. Germline V CDR1 and CDR2: MDHEN, SYDVKM. The full variable domain, completed using reference TRBV28 and TRBJ2-1, is DVKVTQSSRYLVKRTGEKVFLECVQDMDHENMFWYRQDPGLGLRLIYFSYDVKMKEKGDIPEGYSVSREKKERFSLILESASTNQTSMYLCASSPSTSGGIQGTYNEQFFGPGTRLTVL.

This rearrangement joins TRBV18 to TRBJ2-7; D is undetermined. Trimming stripped 2 bases from V and 0 bases from J, with 8 bases between. Germline CDR1 reads KGHSH; CDR2 reads LQKENI. CDR3 size: 14 residues. The CDR3, as DNA: TGTGCCAGCTCACCAGCGCAGGACTCCTACGAGCAGTACGTC. This sequence encodes CASSPAQDSYEQYV.

J is TRBJ2-1 and V is TRBV5-6, with 7 nucleotides matching TRBD2. The V gene's germline CDR1 is SGHDT and CDR2 YYEEEE. V gave up 0 bases and J gave up 7 bases; unmatched junction bases: 10. The CDR3 extends over 16 amino acids. CDR3 DNA sequence: TGTGCCAGCAGCTTGGGCGGGCGGGAGCGGTCAAATGAGCAGTTCTTC. It translates to CASSLGGRERSNEQFF.

The chain recombines TRBV5-1 with TRBJ2-6; D call uncertain. The CDR3 runs 14 residues. V was trimmed by 5 bases and J by 0 bases, leaving 6 bases between them. Germline V gene sequence: CDR1 SGHRS, CDR2 YFSETQ. The CDR3 DNA reads as TGCGCCAGCAGAGAAGGCTCTGGGGCCAACGTCCTGACTTTC. Translating gives CASREGSGANVLTF.

This chain links TRBV7-4 with TRBJ1-4, with 8 positions matching TRBD1. V trimming: 4 bases; J trimming: 4 bases; junction bases outside the gene matches: 14. Per germline, CDR1 SGHVT and CDR2 SQSDAQ. The CDR3 is 18 residues long. Here the CDR3 reads CASSSTKRTGRGNEKLFF. Here the CDR3 DNA reads TGTGCCAGCAGCTCCACAAAGAGGACAGGGAGGGGTAATGAAAAACTGTTTTTT.

This clone was recorded only once. The V and J genes are TRBV7-9 and TRBJ2-3; no definite D call. V lost 1 base, J lost 4 bases, and 9 bases lay in between. The germline CDR1 and CDR2 sequences are SEHNR and FQNEAQ (reference sequence). The CDR3 covers 14 residues. The DNA of the CDR3 is TGTGCCAGCAGCTTAGGGATAGCTGCAGATACGCAGTATTTT. Its translation is CASSLGIAADTQYF.

The rearrangement uses TRBV4-2 and TRBJ1-1; TRBD1 matches 9 bases. V shed 4 bases and J 5 bases; nucleotides not matched to a gene: 8. In germline, CDR1 is LGHNA, CDR2 YNFKEQ. CDR3 length equals 15 residues. CDR3 in DNA: TGTGCCAGCAGCCGCCGGGACAGGGAGGGGACTGAAGCTTTCTTT. Protein: CASSRRDREGTEAFF.

The rearrangement links TRBV29-1 to TRBJ1-1; D gene unclear. Germline loops: CDR1 SQVTM, CDR2 ANQGSEA. This CDR3 is 11 amino acids long. Trimming stripped 4 bases from V and 7 bases from J, with 10 bases between. The CDR3 is CSVGLGYEAFF. The CDR3 DNA reads TGCAGCGTTGGTTTGGGGTATGAAGCTTTCTTT.

CDR3 region: CASSFGRSREQFF. The CDR3 DNA reads as TGTGCCAGCAGTTTTGGGAGAAGTAGGGAGCAGTTCTTC. The V call is TRBV28, the J call TRBJ2-1, with D maybe TRBD2 (5 bases). The germline CDR1 and CDR2 sequences are MDHEN and SYDVKM. The V gene lost 3 bases and the J gene lost 10 bases, with 13 bases spanning the gap. The CDR3 is 13 residues long.

The table lists this clone with a count of one. The rearrangement joins TRBV4-1 to TRBJ2-4; D is uncertain. V was clipped by 1 base and J by 1 base, with 11 bases between them. This CDR3 has 16 residues. Germline V gene sequence: CDR1 MGHRA, CDR2 YSYEKL. The DNA for the CDR3 is TGCGCCAGCAGCCAAGTCGAGGAAGGTGCCAAAAACATTCAGTACTTC. Its translation: CASSQVEEGAKNIQYF.